This T cell receptor beta chain appears in the sequencing data of a study of T-cell memory formation after mild COVID-19. MiXCR, run by TCRdb on the 5' RACE reads, gives a single entry per CDR3 protein. Here the sample spans about 130,000 distinct CDR3 sequences, about 6% being singletons. The CDR3 runs 16 residues. Germline V gene data show CDR1 as LGHNA and CDR2 as YNFKEQ. Trimming removed 3 bases from V and 3 bases from J; junction bases left unmatched: 6. The sample was PBMCs or a T cell subset sorted from them (not recorded which). The V and J genes are TRBV4-2 and TRBJ1-4; 8 nucleotides line up with TRBD1. The clonotype was recovered from an adult woman who had mild COVID-19 (a few samples of this study predate the infection). Cell type and time point are not known. CDR3 DNA sequence: TGTGCCAGCAGCCATTATACAGGGGGGCCTAATGAAAAACTGTTTTTT. As protein: CASSHYTGGPNEKLFF.